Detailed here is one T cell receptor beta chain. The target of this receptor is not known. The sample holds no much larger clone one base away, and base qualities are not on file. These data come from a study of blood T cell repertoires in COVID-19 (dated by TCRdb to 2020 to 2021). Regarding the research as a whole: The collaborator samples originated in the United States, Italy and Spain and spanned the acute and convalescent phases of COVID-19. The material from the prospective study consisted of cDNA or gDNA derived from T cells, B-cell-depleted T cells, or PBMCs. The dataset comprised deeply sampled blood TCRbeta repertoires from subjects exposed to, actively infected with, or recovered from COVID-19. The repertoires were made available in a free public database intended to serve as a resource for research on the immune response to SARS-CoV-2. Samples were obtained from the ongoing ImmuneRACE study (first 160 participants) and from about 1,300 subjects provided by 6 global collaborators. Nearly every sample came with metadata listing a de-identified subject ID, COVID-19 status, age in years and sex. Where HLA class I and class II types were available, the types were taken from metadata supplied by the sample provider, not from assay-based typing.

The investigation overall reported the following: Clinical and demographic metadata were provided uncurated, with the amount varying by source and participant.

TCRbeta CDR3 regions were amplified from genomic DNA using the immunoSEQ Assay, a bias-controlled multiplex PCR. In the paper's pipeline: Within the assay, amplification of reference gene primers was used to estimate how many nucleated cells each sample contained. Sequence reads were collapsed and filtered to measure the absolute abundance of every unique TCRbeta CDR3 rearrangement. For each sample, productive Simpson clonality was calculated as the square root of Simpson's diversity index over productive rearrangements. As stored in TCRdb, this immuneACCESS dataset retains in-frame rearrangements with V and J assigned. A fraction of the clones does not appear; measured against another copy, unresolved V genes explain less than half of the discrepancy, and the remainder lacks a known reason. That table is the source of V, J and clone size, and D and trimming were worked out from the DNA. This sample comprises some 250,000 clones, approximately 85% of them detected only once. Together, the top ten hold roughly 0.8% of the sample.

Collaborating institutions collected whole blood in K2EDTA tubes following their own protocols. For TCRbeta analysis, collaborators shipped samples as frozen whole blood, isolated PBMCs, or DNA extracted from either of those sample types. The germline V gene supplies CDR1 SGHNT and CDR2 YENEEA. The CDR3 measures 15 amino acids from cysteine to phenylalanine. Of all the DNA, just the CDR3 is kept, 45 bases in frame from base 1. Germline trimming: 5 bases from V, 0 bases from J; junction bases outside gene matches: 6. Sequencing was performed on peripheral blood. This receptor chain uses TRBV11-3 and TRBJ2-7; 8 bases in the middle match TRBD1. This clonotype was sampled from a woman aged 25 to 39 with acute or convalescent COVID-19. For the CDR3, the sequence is CASSPGTGRSYEQYF. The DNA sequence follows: TGTGCCAGCAGCCCCGGGACAGGCCGCTCCTACGAGCAGTACTTC. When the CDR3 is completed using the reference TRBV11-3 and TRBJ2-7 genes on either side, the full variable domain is EAGVVQSPRYKIIEKKQPVAFWCNPISGHNTLYWYLQNLGQGPELLIRYENEEAVDDSQLPKDRFSAERLKGVDSTLKIQPAELGDSAVYLCASSPGTGRSYEQYFGPGTRLTVT.